The 17 T cell receptor beta chains listed next were all sequenced from one sample in a study of metastatic and nonmetastatic thyroid tumors. From the PCR reads, TCRdb re-called clones with MiXCR. The sample carries some 31,000 clones, approximately 7.4% recorded once. Thyroid surgery had not been preceded by any treatment in any patient. Sequencing was carried out using blood. These receptor sequences come from a female donor with papillary thyroid cancer or a benign thyroid nodule (not recorded which). Some clones in this sample may be carry-over from other donors' samples.

This clone was detected ten times or more. V usage is TRBV4-3 and J usage is TRBJ2-5; maybe TRBD2 (6 bases). V was cut by 1 base and J by 2 bases, with 11 bases left in between. Per germline, CDR1 LGHNA and CDR2 YSLEER. The CDR3 runs 15 residues. CDR3 nucleotides: TGCGCCAGCAGCCAAGTGGAGGGCCCACAAGAGACCCAGTACTTC. Translating it yields CASSQVEGPQETQYF.

In its sample, this clone was seen once. The chain couples TRBV7-8 to TRBJ2-7; D uncertain. Germline assignment: CDR1 SGHVS and CDR2 FQNEAQ. This CDR3 has 15 amino acids. The V end was cut by 4 bases, the J end by 1 base, with 14 bases between. In DNA form, the CDR3 reads TGTGCCAGCAGCTCCCTTAACAGTGGATCCTACGAGCAGTACTTC. Amino acid sequence: CASSSLNSGSYEQYF.

This clone was counted ten times or more. The chain employs TRBV6-4 and TRBJ2-2, with D perhaps matching TRBD2 (6 bases). V was clipped by 7 bases and J by 3 bases, with 12 bases between them. Germline-derived CDR1 and CDR2 are MRHNA and SNTAGT. The CDR3 covers 14 residues. This CDR3 reads CASKRERYTGELFF. CDR3 nucleotides: TGTGCCAGCAAACGGGAGAGATACACCGGGGAGCTGTTTTTT.

About this clone: Just one base apart from a much larger clone, this may be a read error. The chain couples TRBV5-4 to TRBJ2-7; TRBD1 agrees at 7 bases. There are 15 residues in the CDR3. The V gene end was trimmed by 3 bases and the J gene end by 5 bases; junction bases not matched to a gene: 11. The V gene's germline CDR1 is SGHNT and CDR2 YYREEE (reference sequence). The CDR3 protein is CASSSRQGWGHEQYF. CDR3 nucleotide sequence: TGTGCCAGCAGCTCCAGACAGGGCTGGGGCCACGAGCAGTACTTC.

Notes on this clone: The identical CDR3 is also encoded by other nucleotide sequences in the sample. V is TRBV29-1 and J is TRBJ1-1, with 7 bases fitting TRBD1. Per germline, CDR1 SQVTM and CDR2 ANQGSEA. V was clipped by 4 bases and J by 3 bases; unmatched bases: 17. The CDR3 is 17 residues long. DNA for the CDR3: TGCAGCGTTGTGGGGGGCTCAACAGGGGATGGAGACACTGAAGCTTTCTTT. Translation gives CSVVGGSTGDGDTEAFF.

This clone was seen repeatedly, ten times or more. The V gene is TRBV5-1, the J gene TRBJ2-3; no definite D call. The CDR3 is 16 amino acids. Trimming pared 3 bases from V and 0 bases from J, leaving 14 bases between. The germline V gene encodes CDR1 SGHRS and CDR2 YFSETQ. CDR3 in amino acids: CASSWVSVSSTDTQYF. CDR3 sequence (DNA): TGCGCCAGCAGCTGGGTCTCCGTTTCTAGCACAGATACGCAGTATTTT.

This clone has at least ten counts. The chain has TRBV7-9 and TRBJ1-3; D remains unclear. V was cut by 1 base and J by 0 bases, with 7 bases left in between. This CDR3 contains 15 residues. Per germline, CDR1 SEHNR and CDR2 FQNEAQ (reference sequence). CDR3 loop: CASSLVGNSGNTIYF. The CDR3 region has the DNA TGTGCCAGCAGCTTAGTCGGAAACTCTGGAAACACCATATATTTT.

This clone came up many times. The chain has TRBV18 and TRBJ1-2, with TRBD1 as a possible D gene (6 bases). Germline V CDR1 and CDR2: KGHSH, LQKENI. The length of the CDR3 is 14 residues. The ends were cut back, 6 bases at V and 7 bases at J, with 18 bases in the middle. CDR3 residues: CASSRNTGSGGYTF. In nucleotides, the CDR3 is TGTGCCAGCTCGCGTAACACAGGGTCTGGTGGCTACACCTTC.

Ten or more counts support this clone. The chain is built from TRBV12-5 and TRBJ2-7; 7 positions agree with TRBD1. J lost 2 bases, V lost 5 bases, and 3 bases had no gene match. CDR3 length: 13 residues. Germline V gene sequence: CDR1 LGHNT, CDR2 FRNRAP. In DNA, the CDR3 is TGTGCTAGTGGTGTCAGGGGGACCTACGAGCAGTACTTC. It is translated as CASGVRGTYEQYF.

This clone was seen at least ten times. The rearrangement joins TRBV11-3 to TRBJ2-3; TRBD2 agrees at 13 bases. V dropped 0 bases and J dropped 5; count of bases not matched to a gene: 2. Germline CDR1 and CDR2: SGHNT and YENEEA. The CDR3 sequence is 16 residues long. The CDR3, as DNA: TGTGCCAGCAGCTTAGATGGGACTAGCGGGGTAGATACGCAGTATTTT. This sequence encodes CASSLDGTSGVDTQYF.

This clone occurred many times. V is TRBV29-1 and J is TRBJ2-5; perhaps TRBD1 as D (5 bases). This CDR3 is 11 amino acids long. Trimming removed 7 bases at V and 5 bases at J, with 11 bases between. Germline V lookup: CDR1 SQVTM, CDR2 ANQGSEA. The CDR3, as DNA: TGCAGCGGGGGCCATCCGGAGACCCAGTACTTC. Protein sequence: CSGGHPETQYF.

This clone was counted many times. The rearrangement links TRBV6-1 to TRBJ2-5; D gene ambiguous. The CDR3 covers 13 residues. The germline gives CDR1 MNHNS, CDR2 SASEGT. The V end was cut by 5 bases, the J end by 1 base, with 8 bases between. Here the CDR3 DNA reads TGTGCCAGCAGTAAAACTTTCCAAGAGACCCAGTACTTC. Amino acid sequence: CASSKTFQETQYF.

This clone has ten or more counts. The genes are TRBV7-8 and TRBJ1-5, with D perhaps matching TRBD1 (5 bases). Trimming removed 1 base at V and 3 bases at J, with 19 bases between. Germline V CDR1 and CDR2: SGHVS, FQNEAQ. The CDR3 extends over 18 amino acids. This chain's CDR3 is CASSLEGNIGGYNQPQHF. The CDR3 nucleotides are TGTGCCAGCAGCTTAGAGGGGAACATTGGGGGTTACAATCAGCCCCAGCATTTT.

By share of the sample, this clone is medium-sized (0.01 to 0.1%). V gene TRBV9 combines with J gene TRBJ1-2, with 8 bases that match TRBD1. V shed 4 bases, J shed 3 bases, and the junction held 8 bases outside the gene matches. Germline lookup yields CDR1 SGDLS and CDR2 YYNGEE. The CDR3 sequence is 15 residues long. Written as DNA, the CDR3 is TGTGCCAGCAGCCCCACGGACAGGGCGGACTATGGCTACACCTTC. It encodes CASSPTDRADYGYTF.

This clone was seen at least ten times. This rearrangement joins TRBV6-2 or TRBV6-3 to TRBJ1-2; unclear D gene. V was cut by 2 bases and J by 3 bases, with 10 bases left in between. This CDR3 is 14 amino acids long. Germline CDR1 MNHEY, CDR2 SVGEGT. The CDR3 here is CASSYPGRYYGYTF. CDR3 in DNA: TGTGCCAGCAGTTACCCCGGCAGATACTATGGCTACACCTTC.

In its sample, this clone was seen many times. The chain joins TRBV20-1 to TRBJ2-6; D is undetermined. V lost 0 bases and J lost 0, with 6 bases in between. There are 15 residues in the CDR3. Germline CDR1 is DFQATT and CDR2 is SNEGSKA (reference sequence). CDR3 sequence (DNA): TGCAGTGCTAGAGAATCAATCTCTGGGGCCAACGTCCTGACTTTC. Protein product: CSARESISGANVLTF.

This clone was seen ten or more times. The genes are TRBV18 and TRBJ2-3, with 8 bases identical to TRBD1. Germline CDR1 reads KGHSH; CDR2 reads LQKENI. This CDR3 comprises 15 residues. V lost 5 bases to trimming and J lost 6 bases; unmatched junction nucleotides: 10. The DNA for the CDR3 is TGTGCCAGCTCAACCAGCAGGGGGCAGGCGGATACGCAGTATTTT. Amino acid sequence: CASSTSRGQADTQYF.